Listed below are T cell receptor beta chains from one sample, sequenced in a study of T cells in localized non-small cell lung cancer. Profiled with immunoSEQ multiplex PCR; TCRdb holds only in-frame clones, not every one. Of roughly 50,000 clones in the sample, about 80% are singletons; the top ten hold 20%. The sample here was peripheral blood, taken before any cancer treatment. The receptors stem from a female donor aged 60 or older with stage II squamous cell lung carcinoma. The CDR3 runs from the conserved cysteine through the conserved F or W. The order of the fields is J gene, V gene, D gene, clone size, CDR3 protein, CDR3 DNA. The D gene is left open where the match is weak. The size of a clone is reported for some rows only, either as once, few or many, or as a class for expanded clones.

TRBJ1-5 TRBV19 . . CASMAGVGQPQHF TGTGCCAGTATGGCTGGGGTGGGTCAGCCCCAGCATTTT
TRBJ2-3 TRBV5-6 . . CASFRAVYTDTQYF TGTGCCAGCTTCCGAGCGGTGTACACAGATACGCAGTATTTT
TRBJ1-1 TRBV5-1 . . CASSLKVQSDTEAFF TGCGCCAGCAGCTTGAAGGTCCAATCGGACACTGAAGCTTTCTTT
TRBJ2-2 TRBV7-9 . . CASSLNEVGELFF TGTGCCAGCAGCTTAAATGAGGTCGGGGAGCTGTTTTTT
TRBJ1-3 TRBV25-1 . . CASSDRTASGNTIYF TGTGCCAGCAGTGACCGGACGGCCTCTGGAAACACCATATATTTT
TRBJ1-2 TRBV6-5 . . CASSYSFRGPRGGYTF TGTGCCAGCAGTTACTCGTTTCGGGGGCCTAGGGGTGGCTACACCTTC
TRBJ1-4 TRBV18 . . CASSSGQNEKLFF TGTGCCAGCTCATCGGGACAAAATGAAAAACTGTTTTTT
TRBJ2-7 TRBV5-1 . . CASSFGSGPEQYF TGCGCCAGCAGCTTCGGGTCTGGACCGGAGCAGTACTTC
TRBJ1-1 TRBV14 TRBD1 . CASSQGTGGITEAFF TGTGCCAGCAGCCAGGGGACAGGGGGTATTACTGAAGCTTTCTTT
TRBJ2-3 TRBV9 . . CASSVQLSTDTQYF TGTGCCAGCAGCGTACAGTTATCCACAGATACGCAGTATTTT
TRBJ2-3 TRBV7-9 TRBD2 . CASSTLAGGRLDTQYF TGTGCCAGCAGTACACTAGCGGGGGGGCGCCTAGATACGCAGTATTTT
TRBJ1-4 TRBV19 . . CASSDQIGHEKLFF TGTGCCAGTAGTGACCAAATTGGACACGAAAAACTGTTTTTT
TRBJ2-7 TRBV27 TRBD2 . CAAGGLFSPYEQYF TGTGCCGCGGGAGGCCTTTTTAGCCCCTACGAGCAGTACTTC
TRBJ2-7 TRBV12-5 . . CASGFIPTSSSSYEQYF TGTGCTAGTGGTTTTATCCCTACTAGTTCATCGTCCTACGAGCAGTACTTC
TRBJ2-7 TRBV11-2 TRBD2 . CASSLTSGEFYEQYF TGTGCCAGCAGTCTGACTAGCGGGGAATTCTACGAGCAGTACTTC
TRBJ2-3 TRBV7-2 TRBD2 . CASSRLAGGGTDTQYF TGTGCCAGCAGCCGACTAGCGGGGGGAGGCACAGATACGCAGTATTTT
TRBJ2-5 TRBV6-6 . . CASSVASGAGETQYF TGTGCCAGCAGTGTAGCCTCAGGGGCCGGAGAGACCCAGTACTTC
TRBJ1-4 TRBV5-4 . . CASSLGPKNEKLFF TGTGCCAGCAGCTTGGGACCTAAAAATGAAAAACTGTTTTTT
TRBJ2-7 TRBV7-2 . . CASSLKVSYEQYF TGTGCCAGCAGCTTGAAGGTCTCCTACGAGCAGTACTTC
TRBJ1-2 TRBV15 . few CATSRVGGLGYTF TGTGCCACCAGCAGAGTGGGGGGGTTGGGCTACACCTTC
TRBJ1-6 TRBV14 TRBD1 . CASSLLPGQNSPLHF TGTGCCAGCAGCCTCCTTCCGGGACAGAATTCACCCCTCCACTTT
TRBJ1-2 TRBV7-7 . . CASSCRKDGLLFYGYTF TGTGCTAGCAGCTGTAGAAAAGACGGCCTCCTTTTCTATGGCTACACCTTC
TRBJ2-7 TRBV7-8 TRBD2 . CASSIGLAGSYEQYF TGTGCCAGCAGCATAGGACTAGCGGGGTCCTACGAGCAGTACTTC
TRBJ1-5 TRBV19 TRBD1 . CASSIEFGQESQPQHF TGTGCCAGTAGTATTGAGTTTGGACAGGAAAGTCAGCCCCAGCATTTT
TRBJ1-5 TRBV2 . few CASSPIQGSNQPQHF TGTGCCAGCAGCCCTATACAGGGAAGCAATCAGCCCCAGCATTTT
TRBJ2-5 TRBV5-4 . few CASSLGARGETQYF TGTGCCAGCAGCTTGGGTGCTAGGGGAGAGACCCAGTACTTC
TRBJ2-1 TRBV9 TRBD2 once CASSTQEGRAAFHEQFF TGTGCCAGCAGCACCCAAGAGGGGAGGGCCGCATTCCATGAGCAGTTCTTC
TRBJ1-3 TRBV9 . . CASSPMLGGGNTIYF TGTGCCAGCAGCCCCATGCTAGGGGGGGGAAACACCATATATTTT
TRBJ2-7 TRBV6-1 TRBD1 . CASSRDRNSYEQYF TGTGCCAGCAGCCGGGACAGAAACTCCTACGAGCAGTACTTC
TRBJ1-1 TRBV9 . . CASSVEEGTEAFF TGTGCCAGCAGCGTAGAGGAAGGGACTGAAGCTTTCTTT
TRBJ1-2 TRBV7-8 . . CASSLGVQTLYGYTF TGTGCCAGCAGCTTGGGAGTCCAGACCCTCTATGGCTACACCTTC
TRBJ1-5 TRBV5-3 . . CARRYTQPQHF TGTGCCAGAAGGTATACTCAGCCCCAGCATTTT
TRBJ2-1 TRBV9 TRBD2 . CASSVVGGGASGNEQFF TGTGCCAGCAGCGTAGTTGGCGGGGGGGCCTCGGGCAATGAGCAGTTCTTC
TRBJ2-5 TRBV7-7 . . CASSLSGTGYQETQYF TGTGCCAGCAGCTTATCCGGGACGGGGTACCAAGAGACCCAGTACTTC
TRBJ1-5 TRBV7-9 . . CASREQPNQPQHF TGTGCCAGCAGGGAGCAACCCAATCAGCCCCAGCATTTT
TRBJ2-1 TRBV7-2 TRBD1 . CASRITGVNEQFF TGTGCCAGCAGAATCACAGGGGTCAATGAGCAGTTCTTC
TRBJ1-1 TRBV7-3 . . CASSPTGNPNTEAFF TGTGCCAGCAGCCCCACAGGCAACCCGAACACTGAAGCTTTCTTT
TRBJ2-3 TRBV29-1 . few CSVESRRSEQTQYF TGCAGCGTTGAGAGTAGGAGGTCAGAGCAAACGCAGTATTTT
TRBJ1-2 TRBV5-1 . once CASSLDVTFGNREGYTF TGCGCCAGCAGCTTGGATGTTACTTTCGGGAATCGGGAAGGCTACACCTTC
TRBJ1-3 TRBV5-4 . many CASSLEPSGNTIYF TGTGCCAGCAGCTTAGAGCCGTCTGGAAACACCATATATTTT